Presented here are 27 T cell receptor beta chains from one specimen sequenced in a study of blood T cell repertoires in COVID-19 (dated by TCRdb to about 2020). To prepare the library, the immunoSEQ multiplex PCR assay was applied. Drawn from immuneACCESS, this table holds only the in-frame rearrangements with V and J called that TCRdb kept. Clones are partly lost; checked studies trace under half to an unresolved V gene and leave the rest unexplained. The sample table lists about 240,000 clones, about 83% of them with a count of one. The ten top clones hold around an eighth of the sample. Sequencing input: peripheral blood. These receptors were obtained from a man older than 75 with acute or convalescent COVID-19.

The gene calls are TRBV6-5 and TRBJ1-4, with 9 bases matching TRBD1. The germline gives CDR1 MNHEY, CDR2 SVGAGI. The V segment lost 2 bases and the J segment 7 bases; nucleotides outside the gene matches: 8. CDR3 length: 16 amino acids. The CDR3 bases are TGTGCCAGCAGTTACGGACCGGGACAGGGAAGTGAAAAACTGTTTTTT. It codes for CASSYGPGQGSEKLFF.

The J gene is TRBJ1-5, the V gene TRBV24-1; D unresolved. The CDR3 spans 13 residues. The V gene lost 5 bases and the J gene lost 5 bases, with 9 bases spanning the gap. Germline V CDR1 and CDR2: KGHDR, SFDVKD. CDR3 nucleotide sequence: TGTGCCACCAGTGCGGGTGGGTATCAGCCCCAGCATTTT. Protein sequence: CATSAGGYQPQHF.

This clone has just a few counts. The rearrangement links TRBV14 to TRBJ2-7, with 9 bases identical to TRBD1. Germline values: CDR1 SGHDN, CDR2 FVKESK. With V trimmed by 7 bases and J by 2 bases, 6 bases remained unmatched. The CDR3 sequence is 14 residues long. The CDR3 protein is CASNPTGGAYEQYF. The CDR3, as DNA: TGTGCCAGCAACCCGACAGGGGGGGCCTACGAGCAGTACTTC.

The chain links TRBV6-2 or TRBV6-3 to TRBJ1-2, with 9 bases aligning to TRBD1. The germline V gene has CDR1 MNHEY and CDR2 SVGEGT. V lost 2 bases to trimming and J lost 3 bases; unmatched junction nucleotides: 7. The CDR3 sequence is 16 residues long. CDR3 coding DNA: TGTGCCAGCAGTTACCGGACAGGGGCGGAGGACTATGGCTACACCTTC. Translating it yields CASSYRTGAEDYGYTF.

This chain connects TRBV10-3 to TRBJ2-7; 8 bases agree with TRBD1. The trim removed 5 bases at V and 5 bases at J, leaving 5 bases unmatched. Germline V gives CDR1 ENHRY, CDR2 SYGVKD. There are 13 residues in the CDR3. For the CDR3, the DNA is TGTGCCATCAGTCCGACAGGGGCCCACGAGCAGTACTTC. Its translation is CAISPTGAHEQYF.

The chain links TRBV4-3 to TRBJ1-6, with 8 bases identical to TRBD1. The germline CDR1 and CDR2 sequences are LGHNA and YSLEER. CDR3 length: 15 residues. The ends lost 0 bases at V and 13 bases at J; junction bases unmatched: 8. The CDR3 reads CASSQDWTGISPLHF. The CDR3 DNA follows: TGCGCCAGCAGCCAAGATTGGACAGGGATCTCCCCCCTCCACTTT.

The chain employs TRBV6-5 and TRBJ1-5; 8 nucleotides line up with TRBD1. The J segment lost 0 bases and the V segment lost 8 bases, leaving 0 bases of the junction unmatched. Germline assignment: CDR1 MNHEY and CDR2 SVGAGI. There are 13 residues in the CDR3. Written as DNA, the CDR3 is TGTGCCAGCCAGGGGGCTAGCAATCAGCCCCAGCATTTT. This encodes CASQGASNQPQHF.

This clone appeared a few times. The chain carries TRBV5-1 and TRBJ1-2; the D gene is possibly TRBD1 (6 bases). Germline V gene lookup returns CDR1 SGHRS and CDR2 YFSETQ. The CDR3 sequence is 13 residues long. V shed 4 bases and J shed 7 bases, with 14 bases lying between them. The CDR3, as DNA: TGCGCCAGCAGCGAAACAGGGAAGGGTGGCTACACCTTC. Protein: CASSETGKGGYTF. The full variable domain, its missing parts supplied by reference TRBV5-1 and TRBJ1-2, is KAGVTQTPRYLIKTRGQQVTLSCSPISGHRSVSWYQQTPGQGLQFLFEYFSETQRNKGNFPGRFSGRQFSNSRSEMNVSTLELGDSALYLCASSETGKGGYTFGSGTRLTVV.

The genes are TRBV10-2 and TRBJ1-1, with a weak D call TRBD1 (5 bases). The CDR3 consists of 14 residues. Trimming took 0 bases from V and 1 from J, leaving 6 bases between them. Germline V gene lookup returns CDR1 WSHSY and CDR2 SAAADI. CDR3 residues: CASSESGGNTEAFF. The CDR3 DNA reads as TGCGCCAGCAGTGAGTCGGGGGGGAACACTGAAGCTTTCTTT.

CDR3: CASSPTGQSNQPQHF. CDR3 coding DNA: TGTGCCAGCTCACCGACAGGACAAAGCAATCAGCCCCAGCATTTT. The chain uses TRBV18 and TRBJ1-5; the D gene is possibly TRBD1 (6 bases). CDR3 length: 15 amino acids. Trimming took 3 bases from V and 1 from J, leaving 10 bases between them. Germline CDR1 KGHSH, CDR2 LQKENI.

The chain combines TRBV3-1 (or the pseudogene TRBV3-2) with TRBJ1-1, with D possibly matching TRBD1 (6 bases). The V end lost 4 bases, the J end lost 1 base, and 13 bases lay between the germline ends. This CDR3 has 15 amino acids. In germline, CDR1 is LGHDT, CDR2 YNNKEL (reference sequence). CDR3 sequence (DNA): TGTGCCAGCAGCCCCACTACAGGGTGGAACACTGAAGCTTTCTTT. Amino acid sequence: CASSPTTGWNTEAFF.

V and J are TRBV7-2 and TRBJ2-7, with a possible D match to TRBD1 (6 bases). This CDR3 has 13 amino acids. V lost 5 bases and J 3 bases, leaving 11 bases between the germline ends. From germline, CDR1 is SGHTA and CDR2 FQGNSA. CDR3 nucleotides: TGTGCCAGCAGCGGCAGGGGTGGCTACGAGCAGTACTTC. This encodes CASSGRGGYEQYF.

The chain joins TRBV2 to TRBJ2-2; a weak D match, TRBD2 (5 bases). V was trimmed by 3 bases and J by 3 bases, leaving 11 bases between them. The germline gives CDR1 SNHLY, CDR2 FYNNEI. The CDR3 totals 15 residues. The CDR3 protein is CASSELGGDTGELFF. Here the CDR3 DNA reads TGTGCCAGCAGTGAGTTAGGAGGAGACACCGGGGAGCTGTTTTTT.

V and J are TRBV5-5 and TRBJ2-7; TRBD2 might be the D (5 bases). The CDR3 consists of 16 residues. Germline V gene data show CDR1 as SGHKS and CDR2 as YYEKEE (reference sequence). Trimming removed 0 bases at V and 1 base at J, with 14 bases between. DNA for the CDR3: TGTGCCAGCAGCTTGGCCGAGGGTTCGTGGTCCTACGAGCAGTACTTC. Amino acid sequence: CASSLAEGSWSYEQYF.

V usage is TRBV18 and J usage is TRBJ1-5; D might be TRBD1 (6 bases). The CDR3 totals 13 residues. CDR1 is KGHSH and CDR2 is LQKENI in the germline V gene. The V and J ends lost 8 bases and 4 bases respectively, with 12 bases between them. The CDR3 reads CASGGAVNQPQHF. The CDR3 bases are TGTGCCAGCGGGGGGGCAGTTAATCAGCCCCAGCATTTT.

The rearrangement joins TRBV7-8 to TRBJ2-7; TRBD2 is a possible D gene (6 bases). Per germline, CDR1 SGHVS and CDR2 FQNEAQ. V lost 5 bases, J lost 4 bases, and 15 bases lay in between. CDR3 size: 14 residues. CDR3 bases: TGTGCCAGCAGCCAACGCGGGAATTCGTACGAGCAGTACTTC. This translates into CASSQRGNSYEQYF.

This chain connects TRBV6-6 to TRBJ2-1; D is perhaps TRBD1 (6 bases). The CDR3 totals 12 residues. V was shortened by 6 bases and J by 8 bases, with 11 bases between the two germline ends. Germline V gives CDR1 MNHNY, CDR2 SVGAGI (reference sequence). The CDR3 DNA is TGTGCCAGCAGCCGAGCAGGGGATGAGCAGTTCTTC. It specifies CASSRAGDEQFF.

The V gene is TRBV5-6, the J gene TRBJ1-2, with 7 bases identical to TRBD1. Germline V gives CDR1 SGHDT, CDR2 YYEEEE. J gave up 4 bases and V 3 bases, and 6 bases lay outside the gene matches. CDR3 length: 14 residues. CDR3 in DNA: TGTGCCAGCAGCTGGGGCGGACAGGTCTATGGCTACACCTTC. This translates into CASSWGGQVYGYTF.

The gene calls are TRBV6-6 and TRBJ2-7; tentative D call: TRBD1 (5 bases). This CDR3 contains 12 residues. Germline-derived CDR1 and CDR2 are MNHNY and SVGAGI (reference sequence). Trimming took off 10 bases at V and 7 bases at J, with 17 bases between the two ends. The CDR3 loop is CAITGGMSEQYF. CDR3 in DNA: TGTGCCATCACAGGTGGAATGAGTGAGCAGTACTTC.

The V call is TRBV3-1 (or the pseudogene TRBV3-2), the J call TRBJ1-2, with 7 nucleotides matching TRBD1. V was pared by 5 bases and J by 8 bases, with 11 bases of the junction left unmatched. Germline CDR1 LGHDT, CDR2 YNNKEL (reference sequence). The CDR3 runs 14 residues. Here the CDR3 reads CASSTQGRSGGYTF. The CDR3 coding sequence is TGTGCCAGCAGCACACAGGGGAGGTCGGGAGGCTACACCTTC.

This sequence joins TRBV18 and TRBJ1-1; 8 bases are a match to TRBD1. With 8 bases clipped from V and 8 bases from J, the junction kept 10 bases outside the gene matches. Germline CDR1 reads KGHSH; CDR2 reads LQKENI. The CDR3 is 13 residues long. As DNA, the CDR3 is TGTGCCAGCCACAGGGGGGGGGACCCCGAAGCTTTCTTT. Translation: CASHRGGDPEAFF.

The gene calls are TRBV5-4 and TRBJ2-2, with 8 nucleotides matching TRBD1. Germline-derived CDR1 and CDR2 are SGHNT and YYREEE (reference sequence). The CDR3 is made up of 15 amino acids. V was clipped by 2 bases and J by 3 bases; unmatched bases: 3. This CDR3 reads CASSLQGVDTGELFF. The CDR3 nucleotides are TGTGCCAGCAGCTTACAGGGGGTCGACACCGGGGAGCTGTTTTTT.

The V and J genes are TRBV20-1 and TRBJ2-7, with D maybe TRBD2 (6 bases). The CDR3 contains 11 residues. V was shortened by 7 bases and J by 4 bases, with 11 bases between the two germline ends. Germline loops: CDR1 DFQATT, CDR2 SNEGSKA (reference sequence). CDR3 sequence reads: CSVASAYEQYF. The CDR3 DNA reads TGCAGTGTAGCTAGCGCTTACGAGCAGTACTTC.

The chain links TRBV11-2 to TRBJ2-1; 9 bases map to TRBD2. The CDR3 runs 16 residues. With V trimmed by 1 base and J by 4 bases, 5 bases remained unmatched. Germline V gives CDR1 SGHAT, CDR2 FQNNGV. The CDR3 DNA is TGTGCCAGCAGCTTAGGATCTAGCGGGAAATACAATGAGCAGTTCTTC. Protein product: CASSLGSSGKYNEQFF.

This clone turned up a few times. CDR3 protein: CASSGQMYNSPLHF. The DNA of the CDR3 is TGTGCCAGCTCGGGACAGATGTATAATTCACCCCTCCACTTT. The chain is built from TRBV27 and TRBJ1-6; 7 bases are shared with TRBD1. Germline-derived CDR1 and CDR2 are MNHEY and SMNVEV (reference sequence). The CDR3 consists of 14 residues. The J segment lost 4 bases and the V segment lost 8 bases, leaving 5 bases of the junction unmatched.

The V and J genes are TRBV5-5 and TRBJ1-2, with 7 bases aligning to TRBD1. Germline CDR1 reads SGHKS; CDR2 reads YYEKEE (reference sequence). The CDR3 is made up of 14 amino acids. V was pared by 2 bases and J by 5 bases, with 6 bases of the junction left unmatched. The CDR3 DNA follows: TGTGCCAGCAGCTTTGCTACGACAGGGTATGGCTACACCTTC. Protein sequence: CASSFATTGYGYTF.

The chain has TRBV28 and TRBJ1-6; possible D gene TRBD1, 5 bases. The CDR3 runs 13 residues. Germline assignment: CDR1 MDHEN and CDR2 SYDVKM. Trimming removed 8 bases from V and 8 bases from J, with 13 bases in between. CDR3 sequence reads: CASAGGMDSPLHF. CDR3 in DNA: TGTGCCAGCGCGGGGGGGATGGATTCACCCCTCCACTTT. The full variable domain, rest sourced from reference TRBV28 and TRBJ1-6, is DVKVTQSSRYLVKRTGEKVFLECVQDMDHENMFWYRQDPGLGLRLIYFSYDVKMKEKGDIPEGYSVSREKKERFSLILESASTNQTSMYLCASAGGMDSPLHFGNGTRLTVT.